The TCR beta chain under discussion was sequenced for a study of cytomegalovirus exposure and HLA in healthy donors. Study observations and caveats: Reports described diagnosis of cytomegalovirus status by the classifier as highly specific and sensitive. Analyzed later, association rates of TCRs varied across HLA loci, with DRB1 most and HLA-C fewest.

This clone appeared a single time. Its specificity is not known. In the PCR, 60 Vbeta and 13 Jbeta primers were used. Profiled with immunoSEQ multiplex PCR; TCRdb holds only in-frame clones, not every one. The table records more than 130,000 clones, approximately 70% of them present only once. Germline CDR1 and CDR2: MGHRA and YSYEKL. The CDR3 length is 17 residues. With V trimmed by 2 bases and J by 8 bases, 13 bases remained unmatched. The receptor was isolated from a human donor in good health. Input material: PBMCs. The chain combines TRBV4-1 with TRBJ2-1, with 9 bases matching TRBD1. CDR3 sequence: CASSQYQPGQGRYEQFF. CDR3 sequence (DNA): TGCGCCAGCAGCCAATATCAACCGGGACAGGGACGGTATGAGCAGTTCTTC.